These T cell receptor beta chains were read from a single sample in a study of T cell changes during pregnancy in multiple sclerosis. The assay was immunoSEQ multiplex PCR, and TCRdb's table has in-frame clones only and misses some. The sample consists of 40,000 or so clones, around 90% of them appearing once. The specimen was CD4+ T cells from peripheral blood mononuclear cells, collected in the third trimester of pregnancy. The source is a female donor in good health, enrolled as a control in a pregnancy study. Each CDR3 is given with its conserved first and last residue. The order of the fields is V gene, clone size, J gene, D gene, CDR3 DNA, CDR3 protein. D genes are given only for firm matches. Clone size is given for some rows only: seen once, a few or many times, or a class if the clone is expanded.

TRBV11-2	once	TRBJ2-3	TRBD1	TGTGCCAGCAGCTTAGTAGGGGGGAGGACAGGGGGCACAGATACGCAGTATTTT	CASSLVGGRTGGTDTQYF
TRBV11-2	-	TRBJ2-1	-	TGTGCCAGCAGCCAAGGCCTAGCCTACAATGAGCAGTTCTTC	CASSQGLAYNEQFF
TRBV28	-	TRBJ2-7	TRBD1	TGTGCCAGCAGTCACTCTGACAGGGGGCGCTACGAGCAGTACTTC	CASSHSDRGRYEQYF
TRBV27	-	TRBJ1-4	-	TGTGCCAGCAGTTCCCGACCGGGTTGGAGTGAAAAACTGTTTTTT	CASSSRPGWSEKLFF
TRBV7-7	-	TRBJ1-1	-	TGTGTATTGGGAGCAATGAACACTGAAGCTTTCTTT	CVLGAMNTEAFF
TRBV6-5	-	TRBJ1-1	-	TGTGCCAGCAGTTACACGCACCTGACGGGCACTGAAGCTTTCTTT	CASSYTHLTGTEAFF
TRBV9	few	TRBJ1-2	-	TGTGCCAGCAGCGTTCAAACAGGTCCCTATGGCTACACCTTC	CASSVQTGPYGYTF
TRBV5-1	-	TRBJ2-1	-	TGCGCCAGCAGGGGTCGGGGAGCAGCTTCGGGTGAGCAGTTCTTC	CASRGRGAASGEQFF
TRBV10-3	-	TRBJ2-5	TRBD2	TGTGCCATAACTAGCGGGAGGGGAGAGACCCAGTACTTC	CAITSGRGETQYF
TRBV25-1	-	TRBJ2-7	TRBD1	TGTGCCAGCAGTAGGACGGGACAGGCCGCCTACGAGCAGTACTTC	CASSRTGQAAYEQYF
TRBV21-1	-	TRBJ2-1	-	TGTGCCAGCAGCTTCAGACAGGGGCTCTTGAACGAGCAGTTCTTC	CASSFRQGLLNEQFF
TRBV5-5	few	TRBJ2-5	-	TGTGCCAGCAGCCCCGGCTTAGCCGGAGAGACCCAGTACTTC	CASSPGLAGETQYF
TRBV9	-	TRBJ2-3	TRBD2	TGTGCCAGCAGCGTAAAACGGGTAGCGGGGGGGGGCACAGATACGCAGTATTTT	CASSVKRVAGGGTDTQYF
TRBV2	-	TRBJ2-5	TRBD2	TGTGCCAGCATGTTTATAGCGGGGGATTGGGAGACCCAGTACTTC	CASMFIAGDWETQYF
TRBV11-1	-	TRBJ2-1	TRBD2	TGTGCCAGCAGCTCACCGGGACTAGTGCCTGAGCAGTTCTTC	CASSSPGLVPEQFF
TRBV19	-	TRBJ1-5	-	TGTGCCAGTAGTATAAGACAAGCCAAAAATCAGCCCCAGCATTTT	CASSIRQAKNQPQHF
TRBV30	-	TRBJ2-5	TRBD1	TGTGCCTGGAGCCAGGGGGCCCAAGAGACCCAGTACTTC	CAWSQGAQETQYF
TRBV2	-	TRBJ2-1	TRBD1	TGTGCCAGCAGTGCGGGACAGGGGGCTCGTAATGAGCAGTTCTTC	CASSAGQGARNEQFF
TRBV12-2	once	TRBJ2-3	-	TGTGCAAGTCGCTTTCCCCATTTGCGGGGGACGGGGGAGCGGGAGGAAGGGGGTACGCAGTATTTT	CASRFPHLRGTGEREEGGTQYF
TRBV7-9	-	TRBJ2-7	TRBD1	TGTGCCAGCGGCGGACAGGGTGGCACCAGGAGCTACTACGAGCAGTACTTC	CASGGQGGTRSYYEQYF
TRBV2	-	TRBJ2-7	-	TGTGCCAGCAGTGATCAGACAGGTAGCTACGAGCAGTACTTC	CASSDQTGSYEQYF
TRBV30	-	TRBJ2-7	-	TGTGCCTGGAAGAGGCAGTATCACGAGCAGTACTTC	CAWKRQYHEQYF
TRBV5-5	-	TRBJ2-1	TRBD2	TGTGCCAGCAGCTTGGTACCACTAGCGGGGGGCCCAAGCTCCTACAATGAGCAGTTCTTC	CASSLVPLAGGPSSYNEQFF
TRBV5-1	once	TRBJ2-3	-	TGCGCCAGCAGCTCCGGACTAAAAACAGATACGCAGTATTTT	CASSSGLKTDTQYF
TRBV30	-	TRBJ1-6	-	TGTGCCTGGAGTGGTCGGGGAATAGGGAATTCACCCCTCCACTTT	CAWSGRGIGNSPLHF
TRBV10-1	-	TRBJ2-1	TRBD2	TGCGCCAGCAGTGATAGCGGGGGGCCGCGGGATGAGCAGTTCTTC	CASSDSGGPRDEQFF
TRBV5-1	-	TRBJ2-5	TRBD1	TGCGCCAGCATGGACAGGTCGGGGACCCAGTACTTC	CASMDRSGTQYF
TRBV5-6	-	TRBJ1-2	TRBD1	TGTGCCAGCAGCTGGGGTACGGGGACAGGGCCATCTGACTATGGCTACACCTTC	CASSWGTGTGPSDYGYTF
TRBV5-1	-	TRBJ2-1	TRBD2	TGCGCCAGCACACGACTAGCGGGTCCCCCCGGGGAGCAGTTCTTC	CASTRLAGPPGEQFF